This T cell receptor (beta chain) was found in a study of siplizumab effects on memory and regulatory T cells (dated by TCRdb to the late 2010s). Background on the whole study: The study examined how the anti-CD2 antibody siplizumab affects alloreactive T-cell subsets in allogeneic mixed lymphocyte reactions built from human PBMCs. Here is what the overall study found, with its caveats: No functional confirmation was obtained for the suppressive function of proliferating Tregs from siplizumab cultures. Roughly 80-96% of proliferating CD4+ or CD8+ clones could not be assigned a naive or memory phenotype. Because sequences below about 10^-5 frequency were poorly captured, only a minor fraction of alloreactive clones could be mapped to unstimulated subsets. Compared with memory T cells, unstimulated naive T cells appeared more diverse, and naive cells seemed to make a substantial contribution to the alloresponse. Among mappable alloreactive CD4+ clones, the Treg-derived fraction averaged approximately 69% with siplizumab versus around 25% in control reactions. The cumulative frequency of alloreactive sequences that could be traced back to unstimulated CD4+ memory T cells was significantly reduced by siplizumab.

Library preparation used the immunoSEQ multiplex PCR assay. Roughly 100,000 TCR templates per sample were assayed by the deep sequencing platform. Genomic DNA extracted from sorted T cells was used for TCRbeta CDR3 sequencing. In the original analysis: Clonal analysis of TCRbeta CDR3 data was done in the R programming language. Comparing unstimulated samples against CFSE-low samples taken after the reaction was how alloreactive CD4+ and CD8+ clones were defined. Alloreactive CD4+ clones were assigned to regulatory or non-regulatory origin by matching sequences to sorted unstimulated Treg and non-Treg repertoires. TCRdb re-hosts the immuneACCESS table, in-frame sequences only. Its copies lack some clones; in the studies checked, an unresolved V gene accounts for under half of them, and the cause for the rest is not known. D and trimming come from the DNA, and the V and J calls and clone size come from that table. The sample table records tens of thousands of clones; roughly 90% of these occur just once. Around 0.25% of the sample comes from the top ten.

Additional sequencing covered unstimulated subsets from a few donor pairs, namely CD8+ effector memory, CD4+ naive, CD8+ TEMRA, CD4+ memory and CD8+ naive. Sorted unstimulated T cells, along with proliferating T cells recovered from mixed lymphocyte reactions, underwent TCRbeta CDR3 sequencing. Fresh whole blood from approximately 9 HLA-typed healthy donors was used to isolate PBMCs. With respect to this clone: The specificity of this receptor is unknown. Base qualities are not provided; no much larger clone lies one nucleotide away.

The CDR3 runs 13 residues from the cysteine to the phenylalanine. Only the CDR3 DNA is retained, 39 bases long and in frame from the first base. Based on the germline V gene, the CDR1 and CDR2 sequences are KGHSH and LQKENI. Trimming leaves V shorter by 6 bases and J shorter by 5 bases, with the junction holding 5 bases beyond the gene matches. The specimen was naive CD4+ T cells sorted from blood. This specimen's cell subset or site label, interpreted: unstimulated naive T cells. This TCR was recovered from a human donor in good health. This sequence uses TRBV18 and TRBJ1-1; TRBD1 lines up with 8 middle nucleotides. Read as DNA, the sequence is TGTGCCAGCTCCCAGGGGGCGCTTACTGAAGCTTTCTTT. Its product reads: CASSQGALTEAFF.